The T cell receptor beta chain under discussion was sequenced for a study of T cell responses to AZD1222 COVID-19 vaccine. Study conclusions and caveats: A reported finding is that nearly half of spike-specific TCRs target unmutated variant regions.

Only in-frame clones appear in the TCRdb table, and some are missing; sequencing was by immunoSEQ multiplex PCR. The data hold 100,000 to 150,000 clones, with 70% to 90% observed a single time. This CDR3 comprises 11 residues. V was trimmed by 3 bases and J by 5 bases, leaving 4 bases between them. Germline lookup yields CDR1 SGHTA and CDR2 FQGNSA. A word on this clone: Its antigen is not known.

J is TRBJ1-1 and V is TRBV7-2; no reliable D call. Sequenced material: peripheral blood, taken on day 0 of AZD1222 vaccination. This sequence was found in an adult in good health. CDR3 loop: CASSLRTEAFF. The DNA of the CDR3 is TGTGCCAGCAGCTTGAGGACTGAAGCTTTCTTT.